Described below is a single TCR beta chain sequence and its context. Germline V lookup: CDR1 MDHEN, CDR2 SYDVKM. The CDR3 consists of 14 residues. V lost 5 bases and J lost 2; bases outside the gene matches: 1. In the authors' workflow: Amplification from reference gene primers served as the basis for estimated nucleated cell counts. Profiling relied on immunoSEQ multiplex PCR, and the TCRdb table lists in-frame clones only, not all of them. That table furnishes V, J and clone size, whereas the DNA furnished D and trimming. The sample has approximately 90,000 clones, about four fifths seen once. The source of the sample is a study of blood T cell repertoires in COVID-19. The wider study: Samples came from the United States, Italy and Spain, spanning acute and convalescent COVID-19.

Patients in Seattle were enrolled during active infection, then followed longitudinally. The chain has TRBV28 and TRBJ1-2; 11 bases line up with TRBD1. The sequenced material came from peripheral blood. The sequence derives from a man between 65 and 85 years old with COVID-19, enrolled during active disease. The CDR3, as DNA: TGTGCCAGCAGTCGGACAGGGGGCAACTATGGCTACACCTTC. Translating it yields CASSRTGGNYGYTF.